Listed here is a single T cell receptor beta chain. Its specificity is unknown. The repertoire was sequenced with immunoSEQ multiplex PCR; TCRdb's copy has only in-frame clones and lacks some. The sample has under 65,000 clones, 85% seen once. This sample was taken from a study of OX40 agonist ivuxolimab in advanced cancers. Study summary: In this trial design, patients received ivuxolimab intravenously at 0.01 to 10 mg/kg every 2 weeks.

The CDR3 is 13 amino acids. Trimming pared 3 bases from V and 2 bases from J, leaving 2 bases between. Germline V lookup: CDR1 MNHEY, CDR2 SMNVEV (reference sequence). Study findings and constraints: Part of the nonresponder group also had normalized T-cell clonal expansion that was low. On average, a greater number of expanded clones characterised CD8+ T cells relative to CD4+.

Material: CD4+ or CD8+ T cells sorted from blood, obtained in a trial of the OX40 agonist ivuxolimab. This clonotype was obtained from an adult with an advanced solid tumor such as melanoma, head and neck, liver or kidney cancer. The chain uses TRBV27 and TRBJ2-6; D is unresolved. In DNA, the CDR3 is TGTGCCAGCAGTTTTACTGGGGCCAACGTCCTGACTTTC. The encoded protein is CASSFTGANVLTF.